These 15 T cell receptor beta chains were all obtained from the same sample, sequenced in a study of T cells after yellow fever vaccination. MiXCR was run by TCRdb on the 5' RACE reads, yielding one entry per CDR3 protein. This sample carries about 320,000 distinct CDR3 sequences, about 6.6% of them seen once, and the ten largest clones take 15% to 20%. Sequenced here: PBMCs, sampled roughly 46 days after the first yellow fever vaccination. These receptors were collected from a man aged 18 to 29 who received the YFV17D yellow fever vaccine.

The CDR3 DNA reads as TGTGCCAGCAGTACACGACAGGGGGCGAGTGGCTACACCTTC. Amino acids: CASSTRQGASGYTF. This chain uses TRBV6-5 with TRBJ1-2; 10 nucleotides line up with TRBD1. This CDR3 contains 14 residues. The V segment lost 5 bases and the J segment 7 bases; nucleotides outside the gene matches: 7. Germline V gene lookup returns CDR1 MNHEY and CDR2 SVGAGI.

This clonotype was seen only a few times. The chain couples TRBV20-1 to TRBJ2-7; 8 bases line up with TRBD1. The CDR3 runs to 14 residues. Germline CDR1 and CDR2: DFQATT and SNEGSKA (reference sequence). V lost 0 bases, J lost 5 bases, and 6 bases stayed unmatched. In DNA form, the CDR3 reads TGCAGTGCTAGAGATCTAGGACAGGGTAACGAGCAGTACTTC. Translated: CSARDLGQGNEQYF.

The V call is TRBV19, the J call TRBJ2-2; a weak D match, TRBD2 (5 bases). There are 16 residues in the CDR3. Trimming cost V 1 base and J 1 base, with 10 bases left between them. The V gene's germline CDR1 is LNHDA and CDR2 SQIVND (reference sequence). The DNA for the CDR3 is TGTGCCAGTAGTATAGTTGGCGGGTGGAACACCGGGGAGCTGTTTTTT. Protein: CASSIVGGWNTGELFF.

This clonotype was observed a handful of times. The chain links TRBV29-1 to TRBJ2-1; 13 bases match TRBD2. Germline V gives CDR1 SQVTM, CDR2 ANQGSEA. V shed 6 bases, J shed 0 bases, and the junction held 8 bases outside the gene matches. This CDR3 spans 17 amino acids. The DNA of the CDR3 is TGCAGCGTCGATGGACTAGCGGGGGATATCTCCTACAATGAGCAGTTCTTC. It codes for CSVDGLAGDISYNEQFF.

In this sample, this clonotype turned up many times. V is TRBV7-2 and J is TRBJ2-5, with 13 nucleotides matching TRBD2. J lost 5 bases, V lost 4 bases, and 7 bases had no gene match. Germline V gene data show CDR1 as SGHTA and CDR2 as FQGNSA. This CDR3 contains 16 residues. The CDR3 here is CASSSRTSGGVETQYF. CDR3 in DNA: TGTGCCAGCAGCTCCAGGACTAGCGGGGGTGTGGAGACCCAGTACTTC.

V is TRBV24-1 and J is TRBJ2-6; no clear D. V gave up 7 bases and J gave up 3 bases, with 6 bases separating them. The V gene's germline CDR1 is KGHDR and CDR2 SFDVKD. This CDR3 region has 13 residues. The CDR3 reads CATRAGGANVLTF. Here the CDR3 DNA reads TGTGCCACCAGGGCAGGTGGGGCCAACGTCCTGACTTTC.

The chain has TRBV7-8 and TRBJ2-3; TRBD2 matches 9 bases. The length of the CDR3 is 14 residues. Looked up from germline, CDR1 is SGHVS and CDR2 is FQNEAQ. The junction had 4 bases not matched to a gene; V was cut back by 3 bases and J by 6 bases. The CDR3 bases are TGTGCCAGCAGCTTCAGCGGGGGGAAGGATACGCAGTATTTT. Protein sequence: CASSFSGGKDTQYF. The full variable domain, completed using reference TRBV7-8 and TRBJ2-3, is GAGVSQSPRYKVAKRGQDVALRCDPISGHVSLFWYQQALGQGPEFLTYFQNEAQLDKSGLPSDRFFAERPEGSVSTLKIQRTQQEDSAVYLCASSFSGGKDTQYFGPGTRLTVL.

The chain combines TRBV7-6 with TRBJ2-1; D gene uncertain. V was cut by 4 bases and J by 3 bases, with 13 bases left in between. Germline V gives CDR1 SGHVS, CDR2 FNYEAQ. The CDR3 length is 15 residues. As DNA, the CDR3 is TGTGCCAGCAGCTCCCCGGAAAGAGGCTACAATGAGCAGTTCTTC. Protein product: CASSSPERGYNEQFF.

This clonotype turned up a few times. The gene calls are TRBV20-1 and TRBJ2-3, with 9 bases that match TRBD2. Germline CDR1 is DFQATT and CDR2 is SNEGSKA (reference sequence). This CDR3 spans 14 amino acids. Trimming at V came to 3 bases and at J to 1 base, leaving 2 bases not matched to a gene. CDR3 sequence reads: CSARTSGGTDTQYF. Written as DNA, the CDR3 is TGCAGTGCTAGGACTAGCGGAGGCACAGATACGCAGTATTTT.

This clonotype was recorded a few times. This chain joins TRBV13 and TRBJ1-2; TRBD1 matches at 11 bases. V lost 5 bases and J lost 5; bases outside the gene matches: 7. The CDR3 is 15 residues long. Germline V gene data show CDR1 as PRHDT and CDR2 as FYEKMQ (reference sequence). The CDR3 loop reads CASSARTGGIYGYTF. CDR3 DNA sequence: TGTGCCAGCAGCGCCCGGACAGGGGGCATTTATGGCTACACCTTC.

The V call is TRBV5-1, the J call TRBJ1-1; no clear D. Trimming cost V 6 bases and J 1 base, with 10 bases left between them. Germline values: CDR1 SGHRS, CDR2 YFSETQ. CDR3 length: 13 residues. The CDR3 coding sequence is TGCGCCAGCACAGCCCGGGGGAACACTGAAGCTTTCTTT. Amino acid sequence: CASTARGNTEAFF.

The gene calls are TRBV7-2 and TRBJ1-1, with a tentative D call TRBD1 (5 bases). Germline CDR1 reads SGHTA; CDR2 reads FQGNSA. This CDR3 region has 16 residues. The V and J ends lost 4 bases and 2 bases respectively, with 17 bases between them. CDR3 nucleotides: TGTGCCAGCAGCTCCTGGGGGGGAAGGGAAAACACTGAAGCTTTCTTT. It translates to CASSSWGGRENTEAFF.

This chain connects TRBV20-1 to TRBJ2-7; perhaps TRBD2 as D (6 bases). V was shortened by 1 base and J by 0 bases, with 13 bases between the two germline ends. Per germline, CDR1 DFQATT and CDR2 SNEGSKA (reference sequence). The CDR3 has 15 residues. Here the CDR3 DNA reads TGCAGTGCTAGAGGGGAGGAAAAAAGCTCCTACGAGCAGTACTTC. Its protein product is CSARGEEKSSYEQYF.

This clonotype has a handful of counts. The rearrangement links TRBV7-8 to TRBJ2-1, with TRBD2 matching over 10 bases. V lost 2 bases and J lost 6; bases outside the gene matches: 4. This CDR3 has 15 residues. Germline lookup yields CDR1 SGHVS and CDR2 FQNEAQ. CDR3 sequence reads: CASSLMLAGGNEQFF. The CDR3 nucleotides read TGTGCCAGCAGCTTAATGTTAGCGGGGGGCAATGAGCAGTTCTTC.

This clonotype was counted many times. The V and J genes are TRBV6-6 and TRBJ2-3; D call uncertain. CDR1 and CDR2 (germline): MNHNY, SVGAGI (reference sequence). The CDR3 spans 12 residues. Trimming removed 8 bases from V and 1 base from J, with 7 bases in between. The CDR3, as DNA: TGTGCCAGCGCGCTGGGCACAGATACGCAGTATTTT. It specifies CASALGTDTQYF.